This T cell receptor (beta chain) came from a study of blood T cell repertoires in COVID-19. At the level of the study: Collection of acute and convalescent COVID-19 samples took place in the United States, Italy and Spain.

This CDR3 comprises 15 residues. With 3 bases removed from V and 2 bases from J, the gap between germline ends came to 14 bases. Germline assignment: CDR1 LNHDA and CDR2 SQIVND (reference sequence). Original processing methods: Scientists estimated how many nucleated cells there were by amplifying reference gene primers. Method: immunoSEQ multiplex PCR; TCRdb's copy keeps in-frame clones and lacks some. That table gives V, J and clone size, and the DNA gave D and trimming. The repertoire holds 50,000 to 55,000 clones, just under 90% seen once, with more than 3.5% in the top ten. The V gene is TRBV19, the J gene TRBJ2-7, with D possibly TRBD1 on 5 matching bases. The TCR originated in a man aged 50-59 years with acute or convalescent COVID-19. Sequencing used peripheral blood. The CDR3 protein is CASSMIDRPPYEQYF. The CDR3 DNA reads as TGTGCCAGTAGTATGATAGACAGACCGCCCTACGAGCAGTACTTC.